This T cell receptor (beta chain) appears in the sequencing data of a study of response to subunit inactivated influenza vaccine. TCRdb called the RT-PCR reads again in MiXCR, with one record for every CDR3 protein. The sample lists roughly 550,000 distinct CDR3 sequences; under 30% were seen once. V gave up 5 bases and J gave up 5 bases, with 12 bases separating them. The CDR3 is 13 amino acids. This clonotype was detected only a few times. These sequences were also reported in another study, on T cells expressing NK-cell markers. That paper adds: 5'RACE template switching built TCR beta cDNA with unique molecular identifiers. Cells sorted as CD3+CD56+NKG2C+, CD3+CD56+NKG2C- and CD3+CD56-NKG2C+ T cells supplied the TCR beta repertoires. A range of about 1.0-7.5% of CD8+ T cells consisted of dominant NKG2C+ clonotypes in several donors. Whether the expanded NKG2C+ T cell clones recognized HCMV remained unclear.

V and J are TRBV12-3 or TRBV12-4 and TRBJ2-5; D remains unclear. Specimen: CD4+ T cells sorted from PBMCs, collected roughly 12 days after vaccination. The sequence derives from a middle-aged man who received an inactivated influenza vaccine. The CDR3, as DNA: TGTGCCAGCAGTGCCCTAGTGCGGGAGACCCAGTACTTC. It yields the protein CASSALVRETQYF.